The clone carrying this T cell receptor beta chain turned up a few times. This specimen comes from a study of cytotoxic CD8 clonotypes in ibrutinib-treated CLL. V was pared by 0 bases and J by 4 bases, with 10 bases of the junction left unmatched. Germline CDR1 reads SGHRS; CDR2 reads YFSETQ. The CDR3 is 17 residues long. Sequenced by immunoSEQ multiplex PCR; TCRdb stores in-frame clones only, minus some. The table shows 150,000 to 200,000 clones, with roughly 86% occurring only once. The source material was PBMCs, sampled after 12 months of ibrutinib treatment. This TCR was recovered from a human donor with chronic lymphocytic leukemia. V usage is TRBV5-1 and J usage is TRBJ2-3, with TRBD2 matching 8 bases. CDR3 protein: CASSLVGLAGLSDTQYF. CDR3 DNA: TGCGCCAGCAGCTTGGTAGGGCTAGCGGGTTTATCAGATACGCAGTATTTT.